The T cell receptor beta chain under discussion was sequenced for a study of shared clonotypes between healthy human individuals. As for the study in general: Those who served as donors were a couple of women and three men between the ages of 18 and 49.

Comment on this clone: Its antigen remains unknown.

General study points: Clonotypes that were shared across a handful of donors made up approximately 5% of naive CD4 clonotypes. Investigators collected only blood, and repertoires in tissues likely differ.

About 200 ng DNA, 25,000 to 35,000 T cell genomes, went into each sorted-subset replicate PCR. Clones were read by immunoSEQ multiplex PCR, and TCRdb kept only the in-frame ones, dropping some. The profile shows 1 million to 1.2 million clones, about 72% of them singletons. CDR3 length: 16 amino acids. The germline gives CDR1 SGHDT, CDR2 YYEEEE. V was pared by 0 bases and J by 11 bases, with 21 bases between. The source is a man aged 18 to 29 in good health. Some clones in this sample may be carry-over from other donors' samples. This chain uses TRBV5-6 with TRBJ1-5, with D possibly being TRBD1 (5 bases). The sample was memory CD4+ T cells from PBMCs. Subset: CD45RA-negative fraction. The CDR3: CASSLGRGPVGRAQHF. The CDR3 coding sequence is TGTGCCAGCAGCTTGGGAAGGGGCCCGGTGGGAAGGGCCCAGCATTTT. The full variable domain, its missing parts supplied by reference TRBV5-6 and TRBJ1-5, is DAGVTQSPTHLIKTRGQQVTLRCSPKSGHDTVSWYQQALGQGPQFIFQYYEEEERQRGNFPDRFSGHQFPNYSSELNVNALLLGDSALYLCASSLGRGPVGRAQHFGDGTRLSIL.